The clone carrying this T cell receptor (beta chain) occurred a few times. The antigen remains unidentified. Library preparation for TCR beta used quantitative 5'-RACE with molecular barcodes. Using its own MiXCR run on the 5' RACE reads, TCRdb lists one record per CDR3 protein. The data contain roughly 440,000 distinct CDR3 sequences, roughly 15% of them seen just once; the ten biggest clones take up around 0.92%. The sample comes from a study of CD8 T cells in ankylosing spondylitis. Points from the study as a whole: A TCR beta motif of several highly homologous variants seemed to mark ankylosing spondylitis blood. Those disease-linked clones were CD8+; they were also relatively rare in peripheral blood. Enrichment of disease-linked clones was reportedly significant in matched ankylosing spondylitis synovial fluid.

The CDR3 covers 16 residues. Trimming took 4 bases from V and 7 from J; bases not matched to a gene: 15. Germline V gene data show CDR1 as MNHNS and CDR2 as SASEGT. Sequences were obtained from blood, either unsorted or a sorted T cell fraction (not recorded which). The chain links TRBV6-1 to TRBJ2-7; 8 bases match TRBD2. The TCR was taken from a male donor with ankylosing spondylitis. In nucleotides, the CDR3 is TGTGCCAGCAGTGCACCGCACGGGACCCGGGGGGGAGAGCAGTACTTC. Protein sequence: CASSAPHGTRGGEQYF.